A selection of T cell receptor beta chains follows, all from one sample in a study of blood T cell repertoires in COVID-19. The data were produced by immunoSEQ multiplex PCR, yet TCRdb's version contains in-frame clones alone and is incomplete. The sample contains approximately 260,000 clones, 70% to 85% of which appear only once. The specimen was peripheral blood. The source of these receptors is an elderly woman with active or convalescent COVID-19. The CDR3 runs from the conserved cysteine through the conserved F or W. The order of the fields is D gene, J gene, clone size, V gene, CDR3 DNA, CDR3 protein. A D gene is named only where the DNA matches it firmly. Size is omitted from some rows. Given values are once, few, many or a class for expanded clones.

D: TRBD1
J: TRBJ1-2
size: .
V: TRBV28
DNA: TGTGCCAGCAGTTTAGGGGGACTGACCGGGACAGGGACCTATGGCTACACCTTC
CDR3: CASSLGGLTGTGTYGYTF

D: .
J: TRBJ1-1
size: .
V: TRBV6-4
DNA: TGTGCCAGCAGACTCCGGGGGAACACTGAAGCTTTCTTT
CDR3: CASRLRGNTEAFF

D: TRBD1
J: TRBJ1-5
size: once
V: TRBV5-6
DNA: TGTGCCAGCAGCTTGACAGGGGGACAGCCCCAGCATTTT
CDR3: CASSLTGGQPQHF

D: .
J: TRBJ1-1
size: .
V: TRBV28
DNA: TGTGCCAGCAGTGCGGGGGTACCCGGAGGAGCTTTCTTT
CDR3: CASSAGVPGGAFF

D: TRBD2
J: TRBJ2-3
size: .
V: TRBV15
DNA: TGTGCCACCAGCATGAGACGCAGCGGGAGGGAGGAGTATTTT
CDR3: CATSMRRSGREEYF

D: TRBD2
J: TRBJ2-1
size: .
V: TRBV3-1/TRBV3-2
DNA: TGTGCCAGCAGTCGATTAGCGGGACACTACAATGAGCAGTTCTTC
CDR3: CASSRLAGHYNEQFF

D: TRBD1
J: TRBJ1-1
size: .
V: TRBV7-9
DNA: TGTGCCAGCAGCTCTCCCGAGGACAGGGGGCGGCTTAAAGCTTTCTTT
CDR3: CASSSPEDRGRLKAFF

D: .
J: TRBJ1-1
size: .
V: TRBV11-2
DNA: TGTGCCAGCAGCTTTAACGGACAGTCTTATTCCGCTTTCTTT
CDR3: CASSFNGQSYSAFF

D: TRBD1
J: TRBJ2-7
size: few
V: TRBV4-1
DNA: TGCGCCAGCAGCCAAGACGGGACAGGCCCTCTCGAGCAGTACTTC
CDR3: CASSQDGTGPLEQYF

D: .
J: TRBJ1-2
size: .
V: TRBV6-5
DNA: TGTGCCAGCAGCCCGGGTCCCGCCACCTATGGCTACACCTTC
CDR3: CASSPGPATYGYTF

D: .
J: TRBJ1-4
size: .
V: TRBV20-1
DNA: TGCAGTGCTAGTCCCCTCTTAGCAGAAGTTAATGAAAAACTGTTTTTT
CDR3: CSASPLLAEVNEKLFF

D: .
J: TRBJ1-2
size: .
V: TRBV28
DNA: TGTGCCAGCAGTTTACGTCAGGGGTACTATGGCTACACCTTC
CDR3: CASSLRQGYYGYTF

D: .
J: TRBJ1-1
size: .
V: TRBV2
DNA: TGTGCCAGCAGTAACACCCAGGCTGAAGCTTTCTTT
CDR3: CASSNTQAEAFF

D: .
J: TRBJ1-3
size: .
V: TRBV7-9
DNA: TGTGCCAGCAGCCATCAGGATGGAAACACCATATATTTT
CDR3: CASSHQDGNTIYF

D: .
J: TRBJ1-1
size: .
V: TRBV5-1
DNA: TGCGCCAGCAGCTTGGAACAGGGATGGAACACTGAAGCTTTCTTT
CDR3: CASSLEQGWNTEAFF

D: .
J: TRBJ2-5
size: .
V: TRBV15
DNA: TGTGCCACCAGCAGAGAGGGGGCGTATGAGACCCAGTACTTC
CDR3: CATSREGAYETQYF

D: .
J: TRBJ2-7
size: .
V: TRBV24-1
DNA: TGTGCCACCAGTGACCTCAGCTCCTACGAGCAGTACTTC
CDR3: CATSDLSSYEQYF

D: .
J: TRBJ1-2
size: few
V: TRBV10-3
DNA: TGTGCCATCAGTGAGCGAAAGGACAGCGGCTACACCTTC
CDR3: CAISERKDSGYTF

D: TRBD2
J: TRBJ2-7
size: .
V: TRBV6-5
DNA: TGTGCCAGCAGGGGGGGTAGCGGGACCTACGAGCAGTACTTC
CDR3: CASRGGSGTYEQYF

D: .
J: TRBJ2-1
size: .
V: TRBV3-1/TRBV3-2
DNA: TGTGCCAGCAGCCAAGATCCCCTAGCGATCGATGAGCAGTTCTTC
CDR3: CASSQDPLAIDEQFF

D: TRBD2
J: TRBJ2-3
size: .
V: TRBV11-3
DNA: TGTGCCAGCAGTTTGGGACTAGCGGGGTGGAGAGATACGCAGTATTTT
CDR3: CASSLGLAGWRDTQYF

D: .
J: TRBJ1-1
size: .
V: TRBV5-4
DNA: TGTGCCAGCAGCTGGGGACAAACGAACACTGAAGCTTTCTTT
CDR3: CASSWGQTNTEAFF

D: TRBD1
J: TRBJ2-3
size: .
V: TRBV7-2
DNA: TGTGCCAGCAGCCCGGACAGGGATAGCACAGATACGCAGTATTTT
CDR3: CASSPDRDSTDTQYF